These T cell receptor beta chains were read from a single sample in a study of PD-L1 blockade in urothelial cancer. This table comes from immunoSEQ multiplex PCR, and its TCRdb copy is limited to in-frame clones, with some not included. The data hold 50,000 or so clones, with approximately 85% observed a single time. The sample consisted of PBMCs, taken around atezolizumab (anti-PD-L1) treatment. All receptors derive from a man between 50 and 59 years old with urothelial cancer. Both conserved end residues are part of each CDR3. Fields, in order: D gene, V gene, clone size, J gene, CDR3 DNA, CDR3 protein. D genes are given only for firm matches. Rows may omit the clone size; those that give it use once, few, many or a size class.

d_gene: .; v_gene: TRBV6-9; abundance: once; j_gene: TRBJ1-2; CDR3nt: TGTGCCAGCAGTTATCCGAGACCAGTCGGGTGGAACTATGGCTACACCTTC; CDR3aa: CASSYPRPVGWNYGYTF
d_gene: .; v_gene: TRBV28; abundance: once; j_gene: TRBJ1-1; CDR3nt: TGTGCCAGCAAAGGAGGAGCTCGGGTCATAAACACTGAAGCTTTCTTT; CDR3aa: CASKGGARVINTEAFF
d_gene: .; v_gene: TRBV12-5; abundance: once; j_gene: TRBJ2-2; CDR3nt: TGTGCTAGTGGTTTCAGTACCGGGGAGCTGTTTTTT; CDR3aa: CASGFSTGELFF
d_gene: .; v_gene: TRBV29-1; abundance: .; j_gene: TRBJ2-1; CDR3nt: TGCAGCGTTGAGCCGGTCGCCAACCGTGAGCAGTTCTTC; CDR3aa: CSVEPVANREQFF
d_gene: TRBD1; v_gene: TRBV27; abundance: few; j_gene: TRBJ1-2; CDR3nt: TGTGCCAGCAGTCAACAGGGGTCTAACTATGGCTACACCTTC; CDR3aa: CASSQQGSNYGYTF
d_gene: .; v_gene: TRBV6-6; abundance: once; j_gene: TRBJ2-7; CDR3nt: TGTGCCAGCAGTTACTCTCGAGCCTACGAGCAGTACTTC; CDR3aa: CASSYSRAYEQYF
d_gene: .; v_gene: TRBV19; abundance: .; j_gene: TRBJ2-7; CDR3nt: TGTGCCAGAGGACAGTCGTACGAGCAGTACTTC; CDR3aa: CARGQSYEQYF
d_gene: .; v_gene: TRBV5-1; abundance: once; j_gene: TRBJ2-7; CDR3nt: TGCGCCAGCAGCTTGGTGAGAGGGAAAGCCTACGAGCAGTACTTC; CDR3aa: CASSLVRGKAYEQYF
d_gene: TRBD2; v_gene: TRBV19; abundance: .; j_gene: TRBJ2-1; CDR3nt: TGTGCCAGTAGCCCCGGACTAGCGGGGGGCTCCGGGCAGTTCTTC; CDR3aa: CASSPGLAGGSGQFF
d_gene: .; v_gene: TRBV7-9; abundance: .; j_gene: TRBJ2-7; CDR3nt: TGTGCCAGCAGCGACCCGCTAGAGAACGGGGCCTACGAGCAGTACTTC; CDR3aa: CASSDPLENGAYEQYF
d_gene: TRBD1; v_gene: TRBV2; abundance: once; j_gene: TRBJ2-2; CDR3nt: TGTGCCAGCAGTGAAGCGCGGACAGGGGACACCGGGGAGCTGTTTTTT; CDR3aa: CASSEARTGDTGELFF
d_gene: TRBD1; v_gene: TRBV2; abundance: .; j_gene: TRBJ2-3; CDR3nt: TGTGCCAGCAGTCGGCGGTTCGATCCACAGGGGCCGGGCACAGATACGCAGTATTTT; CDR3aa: CASSRRFDPQGPGTDTQYF
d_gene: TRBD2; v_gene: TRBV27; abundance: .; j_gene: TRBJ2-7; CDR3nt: TGTGCCAGCAGTACCCTGGGACTAACCTACGAGCAGTACTTC; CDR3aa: CASSTLGLTYEQYF
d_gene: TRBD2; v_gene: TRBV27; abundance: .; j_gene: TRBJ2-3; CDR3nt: TGTGCCAGCAGGCGACTAGCGGGACTCACAGATACGCAGTATTTT; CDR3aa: CASRRLAGLTDTQYF
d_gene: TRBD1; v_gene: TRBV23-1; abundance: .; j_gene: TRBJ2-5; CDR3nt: TGCGCCAGCAGTCCTAGGACAGGGCGAGAGACCCAGTACTTC; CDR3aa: CASSPRTGRETQYF
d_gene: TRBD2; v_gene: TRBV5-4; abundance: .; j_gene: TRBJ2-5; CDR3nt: TGTGCCAGCAGCAGGCCCTCTAGCGGGATTGACCAAGAGACCCAGTACTTC; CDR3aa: CASSRPSSGIDQETQYF
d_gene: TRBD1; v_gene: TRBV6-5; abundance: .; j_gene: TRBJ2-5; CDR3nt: TGTGCCAGCAGTTACTCGGGACAGGGGGCCAAGACCCAGTACTTC; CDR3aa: CASSYSGQGAKTQYF
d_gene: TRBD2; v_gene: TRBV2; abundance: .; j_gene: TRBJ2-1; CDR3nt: TGTGCCAGCATTGGGACTAGCGGAGGGGAGCAGTTCTTC; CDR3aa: CASIGTSGGEQFF
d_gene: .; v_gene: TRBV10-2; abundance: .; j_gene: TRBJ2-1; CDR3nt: TGCGCCAGCAGTGATAGCTACAATGAGCAGTTCTTC; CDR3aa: CASSDSYNEQFF
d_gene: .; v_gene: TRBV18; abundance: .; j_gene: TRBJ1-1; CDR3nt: TGTGCCAGCTCTCCCGCGGCGAACACTGAAGCTTTCTTT; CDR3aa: CASSPAANTEAFF
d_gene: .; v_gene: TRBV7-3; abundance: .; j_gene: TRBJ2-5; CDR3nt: TGTGCCAGCAGCTTATCGCGAACCCAGTACTTC; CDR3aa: CASSLSRTQYF
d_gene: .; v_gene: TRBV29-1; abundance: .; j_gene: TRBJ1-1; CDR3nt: TGCAGCGTTGGCGGGTGGGGCACTGAAGCTTTCTTT; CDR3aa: CSVGGWGTEAFF
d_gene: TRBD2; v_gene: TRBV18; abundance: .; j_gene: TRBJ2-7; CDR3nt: TGTGCCAGCTCACCCACTAGCGGGGGCTCCTACGAGCAGTACTTC; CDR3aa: CASSPTSGGSYEQYF
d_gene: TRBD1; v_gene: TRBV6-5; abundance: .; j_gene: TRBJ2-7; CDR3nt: TGTGCCAGCAGTTACAGGGGGCTGACCTACGAGCAGTACTTC; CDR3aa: CASSYRGLTYEQYF
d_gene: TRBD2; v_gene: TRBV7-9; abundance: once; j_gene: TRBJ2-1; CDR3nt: TGTGCCACCGCGGGGGAAGAGCAGTTCTTC; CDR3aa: CATAGEEQFF
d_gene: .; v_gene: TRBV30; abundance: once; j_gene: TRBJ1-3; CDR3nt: TGTGCCTGGAGTGGCGGGCACACCATATATTTT; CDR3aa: CAWSGGHTIYF
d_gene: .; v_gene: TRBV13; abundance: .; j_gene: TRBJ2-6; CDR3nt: TGTGCCAGCAGCCCCGGGACAAGGGTCTCTGGGGCCAACGTCCTGACTTTC; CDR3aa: CASSPGTRVSGANVLTF
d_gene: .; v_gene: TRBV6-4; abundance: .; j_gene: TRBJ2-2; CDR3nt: TGTGCCAGCAGGGCGGCTCAATTCACCGGGGAGCTGTTTTTT; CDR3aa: CASRAAQFTGELFF
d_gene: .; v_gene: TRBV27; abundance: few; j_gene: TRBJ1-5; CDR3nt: TGTGCCAGCAGGTACAGAAATCAGCCCCAGCATTTT; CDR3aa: CASRYRNQPQHF
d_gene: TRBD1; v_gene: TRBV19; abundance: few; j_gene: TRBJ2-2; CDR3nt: TGTGCCGGAGGACAGGGACTGACCGGGGAGCTGTTTTTT; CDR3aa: CAGGQGLTGELFF
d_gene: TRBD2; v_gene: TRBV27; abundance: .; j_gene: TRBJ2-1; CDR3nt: TGTGCCAGCAAGAGTAGCGGGGGGTACAATGAGCAGTTCTTC; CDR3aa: CASKSSGGYNEQFF
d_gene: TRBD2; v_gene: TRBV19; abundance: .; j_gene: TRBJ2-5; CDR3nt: TGTGCCAGTAGTATAGCGGGGGGGGCCCAGTACTTC; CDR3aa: CASSIAGGAQYF
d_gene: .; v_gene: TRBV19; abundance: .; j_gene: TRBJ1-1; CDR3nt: TGTGCCAGTAGTCGGGGAAGGGACACTGAAGCTTTCTTT; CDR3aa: CASSRGRDTEAFF
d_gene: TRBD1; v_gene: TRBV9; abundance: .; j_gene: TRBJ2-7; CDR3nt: TGTGCCAGCAGCGTTGGGACAGATTACTACGAGCAGTACTTC; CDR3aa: CASSVGTDYYEQYF
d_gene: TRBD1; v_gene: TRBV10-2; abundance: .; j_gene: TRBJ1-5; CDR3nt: TGCGCCAGCAGTTTGGGGCAGGGGGGGCCCCAGCATTTT; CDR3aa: CASSLGQGGPQHF
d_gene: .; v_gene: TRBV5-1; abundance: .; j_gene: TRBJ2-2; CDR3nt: TGCGCCAGCAGCACCAATACGGTTCCCACCGGGGAGCTGTTTTTT; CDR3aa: CASSTNTVPTGELFF
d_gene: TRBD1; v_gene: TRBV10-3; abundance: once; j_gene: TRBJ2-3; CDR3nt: TGTGCCATCAGTGAAGTCTGGCAGGGTCGAGGGGGCGCAGATACGCAGTATTTT; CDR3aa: CAISEVWQGRGGADTQYF
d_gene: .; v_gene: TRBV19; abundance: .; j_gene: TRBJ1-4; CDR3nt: TGTGCCAGTACCTTTACGGTTGGGGGGAGGATTGAAAAACTGTTTTTT; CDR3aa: CASTFTVGGRIEKLFF
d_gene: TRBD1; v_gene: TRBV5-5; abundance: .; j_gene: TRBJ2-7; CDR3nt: TGTGCCAGCAGCTCCTCTGGGACAGCAGTCTACGAGCAGTACTTC; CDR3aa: CASSSSGTAVYEQYF
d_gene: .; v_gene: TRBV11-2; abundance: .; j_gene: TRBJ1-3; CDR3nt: TGTGCCAGCAGCTCGCGAGGGCGGTCCTCTGGAAACACCATATATTTT; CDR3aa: CASSSRGRSSGNTIYF
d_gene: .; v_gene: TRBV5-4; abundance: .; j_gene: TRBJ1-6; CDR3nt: TGTGCCAGCAGCCTCGTTAATTCACCCCTCCACTTT; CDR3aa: CASSLVNSPLHF
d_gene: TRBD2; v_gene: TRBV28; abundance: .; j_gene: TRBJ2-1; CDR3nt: TGTGCCAGCATTCCAGCGGGAGGCTCCTACAATGAGCAGTTCTTC; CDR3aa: CASIPAGGSYNEQFF
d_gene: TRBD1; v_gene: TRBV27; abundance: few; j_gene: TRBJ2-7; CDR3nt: TGTGCCAGCAGTTTCGACAGGGGAATCAACCCCTACGAGCAGTACTTC; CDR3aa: CASSFDRGINPYEQYF
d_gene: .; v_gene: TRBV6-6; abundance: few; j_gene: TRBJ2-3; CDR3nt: TGTGCCAGCAGTTACTCAGGGGCAGATACGCAGTATTTT; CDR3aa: CASSYSGADTQYF